These 16 T cell receptor beta chains originate from one sample sequenced in a study of CD8+CD57+ T cells in acquired aplastic anemia. The study profiled TCR beta VDJ and CDR3 using genomic DNA as template. TCRdb recomputed calls from the reads with MiXCR, one row per CDR3 protein. In the table there are about 240,000 distinct CDR3 sequences, 47% of which are singletons. Patients sequenced had flow cytometry evidence of CD8+CD57+ cell expansion. Sequenced: sorted CD4+, CD8+, or CD8+CD57+ T cells (not recorded which) from PBMCs. Source of these receptors: a human donor with aplastic anemia.

Remarks on this clonotype: The limits of the CDR3 on the DNA are not certain, so only TCRdb's listed CDR3 is given. This chain joins TRBV5-1 and TRBJ2-7; TRBD1, the table's D call, lacks a check against the DNA. Germline CDR1 and CDR2: SGHRS and YFSETQ. The CDR3 adds up to 18 amino acids, both ends counted. The CDR3 reads CASSLVFLWGTGTGERYF.

In its sample, this clonotype was seen many times. V gene TRBV7-9 combines with J gene TRBJ2-7; 13 bases fit TRBD2. This CDR3 is built from 16 residues. V was pared by 5 bases and J by 4 bases, with 8 bases of the junction left unmatched. CDR1 and CDR2 from the germline V gene are SEHNR and FQNEAQ (reference sequence). The CDR3: CASSPPLAGGPYEQYF. CDR3 DNA: TGTGCCAGCAGCCCGCCACTAGCGGGGGGGCCATACGAGCAGTACTTC.

The chain uses TRBV20-1 and TRBJ1-1, with D possibly TRBD1 on 6 matching bases. The CDR3 covers 11 residues. Germline V gene data show CDR1 as DFQATT and CDR2 as SNEGSKA (reference sequence). V shed 3 bases and J shed 10 bases, with 12 bases lying between them. The CDR3 loop is CSASKGRGAFF. Written as DNA, the CDR3 is TGCAGTGCTAGTAAGGGCAGGGGAGCTTTCTTT.

The chain recombines TRBV6-5 with TRBJ2-5; D ambiguous. The CDR3 covers 12 residues. Germline V gene lookup returns CDR1 MNHEY and CDR2 SVGAGI. V was shortened by 7 bases and J by 7 bases, with 13 bases between the two germline ends. CDR3 protein: CASTTTWGTQYF. The DNA for the CDR3 is TGTGCCAGCACTACCACCTGGGGGACCCAGTACTTC.

The rearrangement links TRBV7-2 to TRBJ2-2, with D unresolved. The germline gives CDR1 SGHTA, CDR2 FQGNSA. The CDR3 consists of 17 residues. V lost 1 base and J 1 base, leaving 13 bases between the germline ends. CDR3 sequence (DNA): TGTGCCAGCAGCTTAGACGTCCCCCGGGTGAACACCGGGGAGCTGTTTTTT. Translated: CASSLDVPRVNTGELFF.

The V gene is TRBV24-1, the J gene TRBJ2-6, with D possibly being TRBD1 (5 bases). CDR3 length: 14 amino acids. CDR1 is KGHDR and CDR2 is SFDVKD in the germline V gene. V was trimmed by 5 bases and J by 3 bases, leaving 7 bases between them. CDR3 sequence reads: CATSVGVGANVLTF. Written as DNA, the CDR3 is TGTGCCACCAGTGTAGGGGTTGGGGCCAACGTCCTGACTTTC.

In this sample, this clonotype turned up many times. This chain uses TRBV5-1 with TRBJ1-5; unclear D gene. Germline V lookup: CDR1 SGHRS, CDR2 YFSETQ. This CDR3 spans 11 amino acids. V was cut by 7 bases and J by 6 bases, with 8 bases left in between. The CDR3 protein is CASGLGQPQHF. The CDR3 nucleotides read TGCGCCAGCGGCCTGGGTCAGCCCCAGCATTTT.

Details on this clonotype: A read error is possible here, since a much larger clone lies one base away. CDR3 sequence (DNA): TGCGCCAGCAGTGACCTTGGGGCTGAAGCTTTCTTT. Protein: CASSDLGAEAFF. V is TRBV10-1 and J is TRBJ1-1, with D hard to call. Germline-derived CDR1 and CDR2 are WNHNN and SYGVQD (reference sequence). Between the trimmed V and J ends, which lost 3 bases and 6 bases, there was a span of 8 bases. The CDR3 contains 12 residues.

The chain combines TRBV20-1 with TRBJ2-1, with D possibly matching TRBD1 (5 bases). Between the trimmed V and J ends, which lost 6 bases and 8 bases, there was a span of 20 bases. The CDR3 totals 14 residues. In germline, CDR1 is DFQATT, CDR2 SNEGSKA (reference sequence). The CDR3 spells CSAPFGAGQYEQFF. CDR3 DNA sequence: TGCAGTGCGCCCTTTGGGGCTGGCCAGTATGAGCAGTTCTTC.

Concerning this clonotype itself: This sequence may be a read error, since a much larger clone differs from it by one base. Lacking the conserved final phenylalanine or tryptophan, this CDR3 likely reflects a read error. The CDR3 DNA follows: TGTGCCAGCAGTCAGGGCTCTGGAAACACCATATATTCT. This sequence encodes CASSQGSGNTIYS. The J gene is TRBJ1-3, the V gene TRBV12-3 or TRBV12-4, with D possibly TRBD1 on 5 matching bases. Between the trimmed V and J ends, which lost 5 bases and 0 bases, there was a span of 5 bases. This CDR3 is built from 13 residues.

The sample holds many counts of this clonotype. The junction and the germline gene differ at one end; a read error may be behind it. The CDR3 sequence is CASSTTQNTEAFF. The CDR3 DNA is TGTGCCAGCAGTACCACCCAGAACACTGAAGCTTTCTTT. The rearrangement uses TRBV19 and TRBJ1-1; D gene uncertain. This CDR3 is 13 amino acids long. Germline V gives CDR1 LNHDA, CDR2 SQIVND (reference sequence).

This clonotype was picked up many times. The chain recombines TRBV19 with TRBJ1-2, with D tentatively TRBD1 (5 bases). In germline, CDR1 is LNHDA, CDR2 SQIVND (reference sequence). There are 15 residues in the CDR3. V lost 2 bases, J lost 3 bases, and 13 bases lay in between. This CDR3 reads CASSIRDGNYYGYTF. Here the CDR3 DNA reads TGTGCCAGTAGTATAAGGGACGGCAACTACTATGGCTACACCTTC.

This clonotype was detected ten times or more. The rearrangement links TRBV29-1 to TRBJ2-2; 7 nucleotides agree with TRBD2. The germline V gene encodes CDR1 SQVTM and CDR2 ANQGSEA. J gave up 5 bases and V 5 bases, and 2 bases lay outside the gene matches. The CDR3 spans 12 residues. The CDR3 DNA is TGCAGCGTTCCCGGGGGGACCGGGGAGCTGTTTTTT. As protein: CSVPGGTGELFF.

V usage is TRBV7-9 and J usage is TRBJ2-6; D call uncertain. CDR1 is SEHNR, CDR2 FQNEAQ, per germline (reference sequence). The V end was cut by 7 bases, the J end by 0 bases, with 10 bases between. The CDR3 runs to 15 residues. CDR3 sequence (DNA): TGTGCCAGCAATGCAGGCGGCTCTGGGGCCAACGTCCTGACTTTC. Its protein product is CASNAGGSGANVLTF.

The chain combines TRBV27 with TRBJ2-7; D is undetermined. The germline CDR1 and CDR2 sequences are MNHEY and SMNVEV (reference sequence). Trimming removed 8 bases from V and 3 bases from J, with 11 bases in between. The CDR3 loop spans 12 amino acids. CDR3 amino acids: CASGLLGYEQYF. The CDR3 bases are TGTGCCAGCGGGCTTCTTGGCTACGAGCAGTACTTC.

The chain employs TRBV7-3 and TRBJ2-3, with 8 positions matching TRBD2. The CDR3 extends over 17 amino acids. The V and J ends lost 2 bases and 1 base, in that order; junction bases with no gene match: 8. Germline assignment: CDR1 SGHTA and CDR2 FQGTGA. In nucleotides, the CDR3 is TGTGCCAGCAGCTTATTGCGCGGGAGGAGGGGCACAGATACGCAGTATTTT. Translation gives CASSLLRGRRGTDTQYF.